The rows below give T cell receptor beta chains drawn from one sample of a study of T cells in localized non-small cell lung cancer. Clones were read by immunoSEQ multiplex PCR, and TCRdb kept only the in-frame ones, dropping some. The table records around 3,400 clones, around a quarter of them present only once. The source was lung tumor tissue, collected before any cancer treatment. The receptors here all came from a male donor at least 60 years old with stage I lung adenocarcinoma. The CDR3 runs from the conserved cysteine through the conserved F or W. D genes are given only for firm matches. Size is stated for part of the rows, as once, few or many counts, or as a class when the clone is expanded.

V,J,size,D,DNA,CDR3
TRBV6-8,TRBJ2-1,few,TRBD2,TGTGCCAGCAGCGACCGACTAGCGGGCCTCTACAATGAGCAGTTCTTC,CASSDRLAGLYNEQFF
TRBV9,TRBJ1-5,few,.,TGTGCCAGCAGCGTTTCCCTAAATCAGCCCCAGCATTTT,CASSVSLNQPQHF
TRBV6-8,TRBJ1-6,few,TRBD1,TGTGCCAGCTTAGACAGGGGTAATTCACCCCTCCACTTT,CASLDRGNSPLHF
TRBV11-3,TRBJ2-1,.,TRBD2,TGTGCCAGCAGCTTAGGTAGCGGGGGGGCCTACAATGAGCAGTTCTTC,CASSLGSGGAYNEQFF
TRBV2,TRBJ2-3,.,.,TGTGCCAGCAGTGAAGCGCTAATCACAGATACGCAGTATTTT,CASSEALITDTQYF
TRBV6-8,TRBJ2-6,few,.,TGTGCCAGCAGTTACGTCTCCTCTGGGGCCAACGTCCTGACTTTC,CASSYVSSGANVLTF
TRBV5-1,TRBJ2-2,.,.,TGCGCCAGCAGCAAGGAACCAGACACCGGGGAGCTGTTTTTT,CASSKEPDTGELFF
TRBV29-1,TRBJ2-1,.,TRBD2,TGCAGCGTTTGGGAGGGATCGGTCAATGAGCAGTTCTTC,CSVWEGSVNEQFF
TRBV6-8,TRBJ1-1,few,.,TGTGCCAGCAGAGTTAACCCGGTGGCCGCTGAAGCTTTCTTT,CASRVNPVAAEAFF
TRBV18,TRBJ1-5,few,.,TGTGCCAGCTCACCAAATGGGGATCAGCCCCAGCATTTT,CASSPNGDQPQHF
TRBV2,TRBJ2-7,once,.,TGTGCCAGCAGAGAAGGGATGGGCGAGCAGTACTTC,CASREGMGEQYF
TRBV11-3,TRBJ2-7,.,TRBD1,TGTGCCAGCAACTCAAGACAGGGTACCCACGAGCAGTACTTC,CASNSRQGTHEQYF
TRBV29-1,TRBJ1-1,once,TRBD1,TGCAGCGTTGCGGCAGGGGGGAACACTGAAGCTTTCTTT,CSVAAGGNTEAFF
TRBV6-8,TRBJ1-1,medium-sized,.,TGTGCCAGCAGTTACCGCGGACGGGAAGCTTTCTTT,CASSYRGREAFF
TRBV19,TRBJ1-5,.,.,TGTGCCAGTAGTATCCAGGGCGCAAGGTCTCAGCCCCAGCATTTT,CASSIQGARSQPQHF
TRBV7-6,TRBJ2-2,.,TRBD2,TGTGCCAGCAGCTCCTTAACTAGCGTACACACCGGGGAGCTGTTTTTT,CASSSLTSVHTGELFF
TRBV5-1,TRBJ1-3,.,.,TGCGCCAGCAGCTTGAACTATTTTACCGGAAACACCATATATTTT,CASSLNYFTGNTIYF
TRBV11-3,TRBJ2-7,few,.,TGTGCCAGCAGCTTAAGGCCCGGGCCCTACGAGCAGTACTTC,CASSLRPGPYEQYF
TRBV19,TRBJ1-5,.,.,TGTGCCAGTGATAGGGGTAGCAATCAGCCCCAGCATTTT,CASDRGSNQPQHF
TRBV19,TRBJ1-5,.,TRBD1,TGTGCCAGTAACCTCGACAGGGGCAATCAGCCCCAGCATTTT,CASNLDRGNQPQHF
TRBV11-3,TRBJ2-2,.,TRBD2,TGTGCCAGCAGCCTATTCCCACTAGCGGGGGTGACGCTGGCCGGGGAGCTGTTTTTT,CASSLFPLAGVTLAGELFF
TRBV30,TRBJ2-7,.,.,TGTGCCTGGAGTCCCCGGAGTAGCGGCTACGAGCAGTACTTC,CAWSPRSSGYEQYF
TRBV29-1,TRBJ1-2,.,.,TGCAGCGTTTGGGACCTGGGAGGTGGCTACACCTTC,CSVWDLGGGYTF
TRBV6-8,TRBJ2-7,few,.,TGTGCCAGCGAGTTGGAGGGGATGGGACGTGGGTACGAGCAGTACTTC,CASELEGMGRGYEQYF
TRBV11-3,TRBJ2-1,few,TRBD1,TGTGCCAGCAGCTCACGGACAGGGAGGAGCAATGAGCAGTTCTTC,CASSSRTGRSNEQFF
TRBV10-2,TRBJ1-2,medium-sized,.,TGCGCCAGCAGTGCCGGGACTAACAACTATGGCTACACCTTC,CASSAGTNNYGYTF
TRBV19,TRBJ1-1,.,.,TGTGCCAGTAGTATCGGGCAGGGATCCGTGAACACTGAAGCTTTCTTT,CASSIGQGSVNTEAFF
TRBV19,TRBJ2-6,large,.,TGTGCCAGTCACCAAACGGGTGGGGCCAACGTCCTGACTTTC,CASHQTGGANVLTF
TRBV6-8,TRBJ1-2,few,TRBD1,TGTGCCAGCAGTCCCGGGACAGTCTATGGCTACACCTTC,CASSPGTVYGYTF
TRBV11-3,TRBJ2-1,medium-sized,.,TGTGCCAGCAGCTTGGGGGACTTCAGCTCCTACAATGAGCAGTTCTTC,CASSLGDFSSYNEQFF
TRBV18,TRBJ1-3,.,.,TGTGCCAGCTCACCCTACGACAGTTCCTCTGGAAACACCATATATTTT,CASSPYDSSSGNTIYF
TRBV29-1,TRBJ2-1,.,TRBD2,TGCAGCGGGGGGACTAGCGGTTACAATGAGCAGTTCTTC,CSGGTSGYNEQFF
TRBV11-3,TRBJ2-1,medium-sized,TRBD2,TGTGCCAGCAGCTTGGGGAGCGGGGGGGCGAGGAATGAGCAGTTCTTC,CASSLGSGGARNEQFF
TRBV11-3,TRBJ1-5,.,TRBD1,TGTGCCAGCAGCATAACCGGGACAGCTTTAAGTCAGCCCCAGCATTTT,CASSITGTALSQPQHF
TRBV11-3,TRBJ2-3,few,TRBD2,TGTGCCAGCTCTTCGCGGGGGGGATCAGATACGCAGTATTTT,CASSSRGGSDTQYF
TRBV9,TRBJ2-1,.,TRBD1,TGTGCCAGCAGCTTCCGGACAGGGTTGCAGGATGAGCAGTTCTTC,CASSFRTGLQDEQFF
TRBV2,TRBJ2-2,.,TRBD1,TGTGCCAGCAGGGACCTCACAGGGGGCAACACCGGGGAGCTGTTTTTT,CASRDLTGGNTGELFF
TRBV30,TRBJ2-5,.,.,TGTGCCTGGAGTGTAGTCCGGAACCGAGAGACCCAGTACTTC,CAWSVVRNRETQYF
TRBV6-4,TRBJ2-5,few,.,TGTGCCAGCAGTGAAGGCCTCCATAAAGAGACCCAGTACTTC,CASSEGLHKETQYF
TRBV11-1,TRBJ1-5,few,TRBD1,TGTGCCAGCAGCTTCCTTCACTCACAGGGGTGGGTGAAGCCCCAGCATTTT,CASSFLHSQGWVKPQHF